The clone carrying this T cell receptor beta chain came up a few times. Its specificity is not known. In germline, CDR1 is LNHDA, CDR2 SQIVND (reference sequence). V lost 3 bases and J lost 2, with 11 bases in between. The length of the CDR3 is 14 residues. TCRdb reanalysed the 5' RACE reads using MiXCR and keeps one entry per CDR3 protein. The sample lists about 440,000 distinct CDR3 sequences, around 19% occurring once. The sample comes from a study of T-cell memory formation after mild COVID-19. Study at large: Among the donors, TCR clusters were largely specific to each donor.

Study results and limitations: For contracting clones, CD4+ ones sat mainly in CM and EM, CD8+ in EMRA. Clones that shrank (day 15 to 85) were balanced CD4/CD8, whereas later expanders leaned CD4+. Some responding clones appeared in pre-infection memory, suggesting cross-reactive memory joined.

The sample was PBMCs or a T cell subset sorted from them (not recorded which). This clonotype originated in an adult woman who had mild COVID-19 (a few samples of this study predate the infection). Cell type and time point are not known. The chain couples TRBV19 to TRBJ2-7, with D perhaps TRBD1 or TRBD2 (5 bases each). The CDR3 DNA reads TGTGCCAGTAGTATGGGGGTCCTAACCTACGAGCAGTACTTC. It codes for CASSMGVLTYEQYF. The variable domain in full, completed from reference TRBV19 and TRBJ2-7, reads DGGITQSPKYLFRKEGQNVTLSCEQNLNHDAMYWYRQDPGQGLRLIYYSQIVNDFQKGDIAEGYSVSREKKESFPLTVTSAQKNPTAFYLCASSMGVLTYEQYFGPGTRLTVT.